The rows below give T cell receptor beta chains drawn from one sample of a study of OX40 agonist ivuxolimab in advanced cancers. Generated by immunoSEQ multiplex PCR, the TCRdb table keeps only in-frame clones and is missing some. Here the sample spans about 14,000 clones, 82% being singletons. Sequencing was performed on CD4+ or CD8+ T cells sorted from blood, taken in a trial of the OX40 agonist ivuxolimab. These TCRs come from an adult with an advanced solid tumor such as melanoma, head and neck, liver or kidney cancer. Each CDR3 is given with its conserved first and last residue. D genes are given only for firm matches. Rows may omit the clone size; those that give it use once, few, many or a size class.

V	size	J	D	DNA	CDR3
TRBV19	.	TRBJ2-3	.	TGTGCCAGTAATTCGATCCAGGGGACAGATACGCAGTATTTT	CASNSIQGTDTQYF
TRBV7-9	.	TRBJ2-1	.	TGTGCCAGCAGCCGGACCCTGTACAATGAGCAGTTCTTC	CASSRTLYNEQFF
TRBV15	.	TRBJ2-1	TRBD2	TGTGCCACCAGCAGAGATAAAGGACTAGGTGGTGAGCAGTTCTTC	CATSRDKGLGGEQFF
TRBV6-1	.	TRBJ2-7	.	TGTGCCAGCAGCCAGGGGGGCTACGAGCAGTACTTC	CASSQGGYEQYF
TRBV11-2	once	TRBJ2-2	.	TGTGCCAGCAGCTACGGGGCGGGCACCGGGGAGCTGTTTTTT	CASSYGAGTGELFF
TRBV14	.	TRBJ2-1	.	TGTGCCAGCAGCCAAGAAAATGAGCAGTTCTTC	CASSQENEQFF
TRBV7-8	.	TRBJ2-1	.	TGTGCCAGCAGACGATCGCCCCGGGGGTCCAATGAGCAGTTCTTC	CASRRSPRGSNEQFF
TRBV29-1	.	TRBJ2-2	.	TGCAGCGGGCTAGGGGCCCTGAGCACCGGGGAGCTGTTTTTT	CSGLGALSTGELFF
TRBV28	.	TRBJ2-7	TRBD2	TGTGCCAGCAGTCTCTCCACGACTAGCGGAAATACCTACGAGCAGTACTTC	CASSLSTTSGNTYEQYF
TRBV4-3	.	TRBJ2-5	.	TGCGCCAGCAGCCAATCACAGGGAGGACAAGAGACCCAGTACTTC	CASSQSQGGQETQYF
TRBV5-1	once	TRBJ2-7	TRBD1	TGCGCCAGCAGCGGAACAGGGGGCGCGTCATACGAGCAGTACTTC	CASSGTGGASYEQYF
TRBV10-3	.	TRBJ1-5	.	TGTGCCATCGGCGAGGGGGGCAATCAGCCCCAGCATTTT	CAIGEGGNQPQHF
TRBV7-9	.	TRBJ1-2	.	TGTGCCAGCAGCTTAGGACAGGCCGACGATGGCTACACCTTC	CASSLGQADDGYTF
TRBV6-5	once	TRBJ1-2	TRBD1	TGTGCCAGCAGAACGACAGGGGGGCACTATGGCTACACCTTC	CASRTTGGHYGYTF
TRBV7-2	.	TRBJ2-7	TRBD2	TGTGCCAGCAGCATTACTAGCGGGGGCGAGCAGTACTTC	CASSITSGGEQYF
TRBV5-6	.	TRBJ2-1	.	TGTGCCAGCAGCGGGGGCCCATACAATGAGCAGTTCTTC	CASSGGPYNEQFF
TRBV27	once	TRBJ2-5	.	TGTGCCAGCAGTTTAGGGGACAAGGAGACCCAGTACTTC	CASSLGDKETQYF
TRBV15	.	TRBJ1-2	.	TGTGCCACCAGCAGAGATGCTCAAGGAATCTATGGCTACACCTTC	CATSRDAQGIYGYTF
TRBV4-3	.	TRBJ1-1	.	TGCGCCAGCAGCCCCAGCGGGGTTAACACTGAAGCTTTCTTT	CASSPSGVNTEAFF
TRBV11-2	.	TRBJ2-5	TRBD1	TGTGCCAGCAGCTCCCCAGGACAGGGGGCTTGGGAGACCCAGTACTTC	CASSSPGQGAWETQYF
TRBV7-8	few	TRBJ1-4	.	TGTGCCAGCAGGGGTGAAAAACTGTTTTTT	CASRGEKLFF
TRBV19	.	TRBJ1-5	TRBD1	TGTGCCAGTAGGCCTGACAGGGACAGCAATCAGCCCCAGCATTTT	CASRPDRDSNQPQHF
TRBV4-3	.	TRBJ1-2	.	TGCGCCAGCAGCCAAGACTATGGTTCCGGGGGCTACACCTTC	CASSQDYGSGGYTF
TRBV4-2	.	TRBJ2-7	TRBD2	TGTGCCAGCAGCCAAGATGGACTAGCGGGAGGCTACGAGCAGTACTTC	CASSQDGLAGGYEQYF
TRBV6-4	few	TRBJ2-1	TRBD2	TGTGCCAGCAGTGACACTAGCGGGGGGGCCAATGAGCAGTTCTTC	CASSDTSGGANEQFF
TRBV11-2	.	TRBJ1-1	.	TGTGCCAGCAGCTTAGTGGGAACTGAAGCTTTCTTT	CASSLVGTEAFF
TRBV7-9	.	TRBJ1-5	.	TGTGCCAGCAGCTTAGGGACAGGCAATCAGCCCCAGCATTTT	CASSLGTGNQPQHF
TRBV5-6	.	TRBJ1-1	.	TGTGCCAGCGCCCGCGGCGGGGGGGAAGCTTTCTTT	CASARGGGEAFF
TRBV7-9	.	TRBJ1-1	TRBD1	TGTGCCAGCAGATCCGGGACAGTAAACACTGAAGCTTTCTTT	CASRSGTVNTEAFF
TRBV11-3	.	TRBJ2-1	TRBD2	TGTGCCAGCAGCCCAAGTACTAGCGGCTACAATGAGCAGTTCTTC	CASSPSTSGYNEQFF
TRBV6-5	.	TRBJ2-2	.	TGTGCCAGCAGATTCGACTCTTACACCGGGGAGCTGTTTTTT	CASRFDSYTGELFF
TRBV6-5	.	TRBJ2-1	.	TGTGCCAGCACTCCTACCCCCCGGCCGGACAATGAGCAGTTCTTC	CASTPTPRPDNEQFF
TRBV27	.	TRBJ1-5	.	TGTGCAGCGAGAGGGAAGAGGCAGCCCCAGCATTTT	CAARGKRQPQHF
TRBV7-3	few	TRBJ2-1	.	TGTGCCAGCAGCTTAACGGGGACAAGTGAGCAGTTCTTC	CASSLTGTSEQFF
TRBV12-5	few	TRBJ1-2	.	TGTGCTAGTACTAAGGGGGAAAACTATGGCTACACCTTC	CASTKGENYGYTF
TRBV28	.	TRBJ1-1	.	TGTGCCAGCAGTCTCCGTGAGGGACCTGAAGCTTTCTTT	CASSLREGPEAFF
TRBV19	hyperexpanded	TRBJ1-5	.	TGTGCCAGTAGTATAGAGGAGACACCACGGAAACAGCATTTT	CASSIEETPRKQHF
TRBV4-1	.	TRBJ1-5	.	TGCGCCAGCAGCCAAGACCACGTTAGCAATCAGCCCCAGCATTTT	CASSQDHVSNQPQHF
TRBV7-6	.	TRBJ2-2	TRBD2	TGTGCCAGCAGCCTAGGACTAGCGAACACCGGGGAGCTGTTTTTT	CASSLGLANTGELFF
TRBV5-1	.	TRBJ1-5	TRBD1	TGCGCCAGCAGCTTGCCGGCAGGGGGCGGCGATCAGCCCCAGCATTTT	CASSLPAGGGDQPQHF
TRBV27	once	TRBJ2-3	.	TGTGCCACCCCCATTGGCAGGGGGGCAGATACGCAGTATTTT	CATPIGRGADTQYF
TRBV4-3	.	TRBJ2-1	.	TGCGCCAGCAGCCAAGTAGCCGGAAGCTCCTACAATGAGCAGTTCTTC	CASSQVAGSSYNEQFF
TRBV2	.	TRBJ1-1	.	TGTGCCAGCAGTGAAGAAGGGGGGTTCTCCCATGAAGCTTTCTTT	CASSEEGGFSHEAFF
TRBV7-8	.	TRBJ1-1	.	TGTGCCAGCAGCACCTACACTGAAGCTTTCTTT	CASSTYTEAFF
TRBV7-9	.	TRBJ2-7	.	TGTGCCAGCAGCCCGGGCCTGGGCAGGGGAACCCCCTACGAGCAGTACTTC	CASSPGLGRGTPYEQYF
TRBV7-3	.	TRBJ2-5	TRBD1	TGTGCCAGCAGCTTAATACAGGGGGAGACCCAGTACTTC	CASSLIQGETQYF
TRBV9	many	TRBJ2-3	TRBD2	TGTGCCAGCAGCCTAGCGGGAGGGGGGGGCACAGATACGCAGTATTTT	CASSLAGGGGTDTQYF
TRBV7-2	.	TRBJ2-7	TRBD1	TGTGCCAGCAGCCCGACAGGGGGCTACGAGCAGTACTTC	CASSPTGGYEQYF
TRBV27	.	TRBJ2-5	TRBD2	TGTGCCAGCAGCCGTTGGACTAGCGGGGGGGTGGAGACCCAGTACTTC	CASSRWTSGGVETQYF
TRBV4-1	.	TRBJ2-5	TRBD1	TGCGCCAGCAGCCAAGTAACAGGGGAGGAGACCCAGTACTTC	CASSQVTGEETQYF
TRBV6-1	.	TRBJ2-1	TRBD2	TGTGCCAGCAGTGAAGACCCAGCGGGATACAATGAGCAGTTCTTC	CASSEDPAGYNEQFF
TRBV28	.	TRBJ1-2	.	TGTGCCAGCAGTTTGGGCGTGGGCCCCCCATATGGCTACACCTTC	CASSLGVGPPYGYTF
TRBV7-3	.	TRBJ2-5	.	TGTGCCAGCAGCACCGGGACATCAGGAGAGACCCAGTACTTC	CASSTGTSGETQYF
TRBV2	.	TRBJ1-4	.	TGTGCCAGCAGTGAGGGCGGGGTTGGAAGTGAAAAACTGTTTTTT	CASSEGGVGSEKLFF
TRBV7-9	.	TRBJ2-7	.	TGTGCCAGCAGCTCGGGACGGAACTCCTACGAGCAGTACTTC	CASSSGRNSYEQYF
TRBV7-9	.	TRBJ2-7	.	TGTGCCAGCAGCTCAACGCTCGGTGTGAAGAGCTCCTACGAGCAGTACTTC	CASSSTLGVKSSYEQYF
TRBV19	.	TRBJ2-7	TRBD1	TGTGCCAGTAGTAACAACCTTGACAGGGGTCTCAAAGAGCAGTACTTC	CASSNNLDRGLKEQYF
TRBV14	.	TRBJ2-2	.	TGTGCCAGCAGCCCCTCCCTTGGGCTGAACACCGGGGAGCTGTTTTTT	CASSPSLGLNTGELFF
TRBV4-3	.	TRBJ2-7	TRBD2	TGCGCCAGCAGCCAAGATCGGGAGGTAACCTACGAGCAGTACTTC	CASSQDREVTYEQYF
TRBV7-2	few	TRBJ2-1	.	TGTGCCAGCAGCCCCACCTCCGGGTTCAATGAGCAGTTCTTC	CASSPTSGFNEQFF